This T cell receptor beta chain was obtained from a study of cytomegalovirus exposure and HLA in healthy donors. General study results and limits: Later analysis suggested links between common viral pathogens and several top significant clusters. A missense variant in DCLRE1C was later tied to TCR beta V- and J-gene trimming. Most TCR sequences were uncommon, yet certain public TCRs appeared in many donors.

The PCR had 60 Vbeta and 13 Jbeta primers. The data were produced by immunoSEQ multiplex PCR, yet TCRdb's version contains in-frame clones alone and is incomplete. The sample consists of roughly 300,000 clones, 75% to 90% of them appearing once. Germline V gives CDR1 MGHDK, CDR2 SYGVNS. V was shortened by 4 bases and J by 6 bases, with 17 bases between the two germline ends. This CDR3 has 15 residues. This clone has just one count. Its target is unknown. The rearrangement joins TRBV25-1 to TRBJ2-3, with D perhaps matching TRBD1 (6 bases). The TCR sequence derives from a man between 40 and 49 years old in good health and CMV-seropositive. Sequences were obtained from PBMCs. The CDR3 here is CASSGQDTPGDTQYF. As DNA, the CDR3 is TGTGCCAGCAGTGGACAGGACACCCCGGGGGATACGCAGTATTTT. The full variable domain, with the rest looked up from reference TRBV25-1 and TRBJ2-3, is EADIYQTPRYLVIGTGKKITLECSQTMGHDKMYWYQQDPGMELHLIHYSYGVNSTEKGDLSSESTVSRIRTEHFPLTLESARPSHTSQYLCASSGQDTPGDTQYFGPGTRLTVL.